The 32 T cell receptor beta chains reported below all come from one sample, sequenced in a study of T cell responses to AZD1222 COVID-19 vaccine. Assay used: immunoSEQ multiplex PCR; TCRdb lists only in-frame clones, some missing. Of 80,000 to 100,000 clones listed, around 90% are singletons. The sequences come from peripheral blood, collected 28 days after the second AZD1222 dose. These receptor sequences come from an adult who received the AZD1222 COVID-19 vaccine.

CDR3 bases: TGTGCCAGCAGTGAAGGGTTATATGGGACCTGGGATGGCTACACCTTC. Translation gives CASSEGLYGTWDGYTF. The J gene is TRBJ1-2, the V gene TRBV2; perhaps TRBD1 as D (5 bases). V dropped 1 base and J dropped 6 bases, with 18 bases sitting between them. The CDR3 consists of 16 residues. Germline V gives CDR1 SNHLY, CDR2 FYNNEI. The full variable domain, with the rest looked up from reference TRBV2 and TRBJ1-2, is EPEVTQTPSHQVTQMGQEVILRCVPISNHLYFYWYRQILGQKVEFLVSFYNNEISEKSEIFDDQFSVERPDGSNFTLKIRSTKLEDSAMYFCASSEGLYGTWDGYTFGSGTRLTVV.

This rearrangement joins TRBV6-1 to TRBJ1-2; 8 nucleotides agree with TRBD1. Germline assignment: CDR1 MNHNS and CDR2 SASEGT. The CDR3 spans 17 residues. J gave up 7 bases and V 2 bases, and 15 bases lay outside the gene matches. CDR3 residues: CASSEPTGQGFHIGYTF. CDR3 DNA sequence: TGTGCCAGCAGTGAACCCACTGGACAGGGTTTTCATATTGGCTACACCTTC.

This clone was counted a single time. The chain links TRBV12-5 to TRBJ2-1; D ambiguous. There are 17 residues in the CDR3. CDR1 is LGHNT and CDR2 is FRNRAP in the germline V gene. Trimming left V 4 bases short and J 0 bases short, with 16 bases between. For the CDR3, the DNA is TGTGCTAGTGGTTCGTATTCTACCCCCTACTCCTACAATGAGCAGTTCTTC. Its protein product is CASGSYSTPYSYNEQFF.

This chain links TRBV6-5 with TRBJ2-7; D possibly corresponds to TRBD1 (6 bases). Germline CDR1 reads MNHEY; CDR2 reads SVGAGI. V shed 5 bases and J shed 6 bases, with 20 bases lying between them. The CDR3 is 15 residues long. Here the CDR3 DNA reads TGTGCCAGCAGTATATCCGGGACACTGTCCGGCGAGCAGTACTTC. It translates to CASSISGTLSGEQYF.

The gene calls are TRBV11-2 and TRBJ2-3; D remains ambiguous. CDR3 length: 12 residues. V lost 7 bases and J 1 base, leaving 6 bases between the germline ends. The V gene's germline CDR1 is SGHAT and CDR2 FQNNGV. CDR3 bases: TGTGCCAGCAACATGGGCACAGATACGCAGTATTTT. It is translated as CASNMGTDTQYF.

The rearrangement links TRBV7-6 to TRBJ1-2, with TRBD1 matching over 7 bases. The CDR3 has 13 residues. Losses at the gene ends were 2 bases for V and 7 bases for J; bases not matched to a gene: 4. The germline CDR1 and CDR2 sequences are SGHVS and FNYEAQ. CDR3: CASSLTGEGGYTF. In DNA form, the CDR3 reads TGTGCCAGCAGCTTAACAGGGGAGGGTGGCTACACCTTC.

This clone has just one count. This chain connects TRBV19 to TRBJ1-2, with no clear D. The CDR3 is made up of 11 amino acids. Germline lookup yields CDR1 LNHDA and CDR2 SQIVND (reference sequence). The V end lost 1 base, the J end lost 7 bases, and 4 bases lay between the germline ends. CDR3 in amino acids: CASSIGGGYTF. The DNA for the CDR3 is TGTGCCAGTAGTATAGGTGGTGGCTACACCTTC.

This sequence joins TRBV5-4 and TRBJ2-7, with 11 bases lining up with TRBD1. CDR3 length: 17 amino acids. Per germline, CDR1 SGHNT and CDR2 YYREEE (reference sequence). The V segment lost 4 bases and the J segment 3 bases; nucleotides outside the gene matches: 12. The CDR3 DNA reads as TGTGCCAGCAGCCCCTCCCTCGGACAGGGGGCCCTCTACGAGCAGTACTTC. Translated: CASSPSLGQGALYEQYF.

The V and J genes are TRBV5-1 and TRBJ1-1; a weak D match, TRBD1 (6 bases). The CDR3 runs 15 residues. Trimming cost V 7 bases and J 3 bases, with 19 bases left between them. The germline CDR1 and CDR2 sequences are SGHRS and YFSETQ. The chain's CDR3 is CASSGVEGVDTEAFF. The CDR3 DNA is TGCGCCAGCTCAGGGGTGGAAGGGGTTGACACTGAAGCTTTCTTT.

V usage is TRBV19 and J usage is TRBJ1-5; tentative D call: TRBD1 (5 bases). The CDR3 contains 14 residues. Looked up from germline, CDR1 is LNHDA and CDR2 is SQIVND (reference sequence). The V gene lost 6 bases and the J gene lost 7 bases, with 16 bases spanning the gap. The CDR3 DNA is TGTGCCAGTAGGGGTTGGGGGGGAAACCAGCCCCAGCATTTT. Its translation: CASRGWGGNQPQHF.

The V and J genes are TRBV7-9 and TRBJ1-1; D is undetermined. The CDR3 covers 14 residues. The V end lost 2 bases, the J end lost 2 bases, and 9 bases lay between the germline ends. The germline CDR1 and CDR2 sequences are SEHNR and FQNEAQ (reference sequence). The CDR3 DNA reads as TGTGCCAGCAGCTTAAGTGGGAGCAACACTGAAGCTTTCTTT. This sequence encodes CASSLSGSNTEAFF.

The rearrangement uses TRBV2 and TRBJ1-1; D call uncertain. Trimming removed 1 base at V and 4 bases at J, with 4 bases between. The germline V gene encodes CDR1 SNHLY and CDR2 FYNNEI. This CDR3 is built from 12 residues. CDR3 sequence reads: CASSEVVTEAFF. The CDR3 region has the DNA TGTGCCAGCAGTGAAGTGGTCACTGAAGCTTTCTTT.

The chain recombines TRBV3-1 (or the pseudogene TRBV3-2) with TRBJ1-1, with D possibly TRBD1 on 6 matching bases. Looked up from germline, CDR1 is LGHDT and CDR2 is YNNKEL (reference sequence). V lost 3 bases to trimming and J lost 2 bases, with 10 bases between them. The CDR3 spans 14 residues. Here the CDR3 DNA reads TGTGCCAGCAGCCAGTGGGGGCGAAACACTGAAGCTTTCTTT. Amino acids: CASSQWGRNTEAFF.

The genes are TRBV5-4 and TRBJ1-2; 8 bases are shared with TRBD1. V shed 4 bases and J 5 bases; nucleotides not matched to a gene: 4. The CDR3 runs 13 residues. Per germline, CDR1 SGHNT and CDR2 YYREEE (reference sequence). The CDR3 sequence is CASSPGGAYGYTF. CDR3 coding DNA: TGTGCCAGCAGCCCAGGGGGCGCATATGGCTACACCTTC.

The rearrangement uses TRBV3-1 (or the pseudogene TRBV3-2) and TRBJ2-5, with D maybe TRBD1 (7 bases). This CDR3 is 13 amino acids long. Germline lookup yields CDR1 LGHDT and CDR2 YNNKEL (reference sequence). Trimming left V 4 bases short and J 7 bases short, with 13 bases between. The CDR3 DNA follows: TGTGCCAGCAGCCCGGGGGCAGGGGGGACCCAGTACTTC. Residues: CASSPGAGGTQYF.

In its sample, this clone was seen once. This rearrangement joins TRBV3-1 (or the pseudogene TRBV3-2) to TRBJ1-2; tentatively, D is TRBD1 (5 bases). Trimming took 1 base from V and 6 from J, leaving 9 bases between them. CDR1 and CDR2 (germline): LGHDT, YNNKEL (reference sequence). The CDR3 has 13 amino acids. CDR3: CASSQAGWDGYTF. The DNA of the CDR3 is TGTGCCAGCAGCCAAGCAGGGTGGGATGGCTACACCTTC.

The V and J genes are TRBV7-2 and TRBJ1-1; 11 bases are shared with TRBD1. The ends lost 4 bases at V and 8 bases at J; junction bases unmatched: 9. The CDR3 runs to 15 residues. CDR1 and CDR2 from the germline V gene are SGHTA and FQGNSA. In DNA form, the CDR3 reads TGTGCCAGCAGCTACACCGGGACAGGGGGGTTAGAAGCTTTCTTT. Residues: CASSYTGTGGLEAFF.

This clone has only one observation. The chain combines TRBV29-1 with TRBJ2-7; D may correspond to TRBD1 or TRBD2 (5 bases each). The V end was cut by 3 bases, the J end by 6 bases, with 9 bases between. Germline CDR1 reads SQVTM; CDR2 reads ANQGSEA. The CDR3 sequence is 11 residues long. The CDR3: CSVDRAGEQYF. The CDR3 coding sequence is TGCAGCGTTGACAGGGCGGGCGAGCAGTACTTC.

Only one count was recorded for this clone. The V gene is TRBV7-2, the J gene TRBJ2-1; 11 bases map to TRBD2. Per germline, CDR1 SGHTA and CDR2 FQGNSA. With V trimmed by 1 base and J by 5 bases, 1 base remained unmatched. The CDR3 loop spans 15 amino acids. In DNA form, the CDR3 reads TGTGCCAGCAGCTTAGGGACTAGCGGGCACAATGAGCAGTTCTTC. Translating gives CASSLGTSGHNEQFF.

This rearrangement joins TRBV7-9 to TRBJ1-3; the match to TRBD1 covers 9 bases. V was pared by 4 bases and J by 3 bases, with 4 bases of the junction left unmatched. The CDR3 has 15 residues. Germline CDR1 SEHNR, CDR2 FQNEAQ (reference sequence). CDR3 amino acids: CASSYGQGSGNTIYF. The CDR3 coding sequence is TGTGCCAGCAGCTACGGACAGGGGAGTGGAAACACCATATATTTT. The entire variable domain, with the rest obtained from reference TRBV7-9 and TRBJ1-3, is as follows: DTGVSQNPRHKITKRGQNVTFRCDPISEHNRLYWYRQTLGQGPEFLTYFQNEAQLEKSRLLSDRFSAERPKGSFSTLEIQRTEQGDSAMYLCASSYGQGSGNTIYFGEGSWLTVV.

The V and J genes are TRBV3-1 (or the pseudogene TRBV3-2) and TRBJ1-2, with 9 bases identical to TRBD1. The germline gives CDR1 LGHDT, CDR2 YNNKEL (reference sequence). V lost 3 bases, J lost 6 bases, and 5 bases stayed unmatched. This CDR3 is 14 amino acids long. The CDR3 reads CASSQGDRDHGYTF. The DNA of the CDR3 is TGTGCCAGCAGCCAGGGGGACAGGGACCATGGCTACACCTTC.

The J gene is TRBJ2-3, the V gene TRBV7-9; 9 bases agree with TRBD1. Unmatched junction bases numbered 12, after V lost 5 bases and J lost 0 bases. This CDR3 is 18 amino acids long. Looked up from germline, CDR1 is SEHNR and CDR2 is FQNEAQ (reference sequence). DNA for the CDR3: TGTGCCAGCAGCACGAGTGCCTCCGGGACAGGGAGCACAGATACGCAGTATTTT. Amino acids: CASSTSASGTGSTDTQYF.

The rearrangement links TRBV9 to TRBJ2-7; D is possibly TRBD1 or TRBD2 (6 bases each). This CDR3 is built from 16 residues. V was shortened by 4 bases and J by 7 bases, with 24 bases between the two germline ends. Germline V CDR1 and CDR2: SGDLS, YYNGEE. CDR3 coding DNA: TGTGCCAGCAGCCCACTGGGGGCGGGGTCCCAAGGGGAGCAGTACTTC. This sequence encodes CASSPLGAGSQGEQYF.

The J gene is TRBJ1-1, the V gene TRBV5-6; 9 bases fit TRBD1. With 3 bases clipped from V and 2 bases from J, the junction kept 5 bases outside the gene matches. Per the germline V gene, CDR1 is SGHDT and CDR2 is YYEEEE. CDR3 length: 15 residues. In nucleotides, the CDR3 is TGTGCCAGCAGCTCGGCGGGACAGGGCAACACTGAAGCTTTCTTT. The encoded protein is CASSSAGQGNTEAFF.

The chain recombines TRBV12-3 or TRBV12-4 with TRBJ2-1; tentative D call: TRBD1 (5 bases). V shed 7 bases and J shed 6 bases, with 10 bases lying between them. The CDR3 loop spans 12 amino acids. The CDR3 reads CASTSRVNEQFF. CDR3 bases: TGTGCCAGCACTTCCAGGGTCAATGAGCAGTTCTTC.

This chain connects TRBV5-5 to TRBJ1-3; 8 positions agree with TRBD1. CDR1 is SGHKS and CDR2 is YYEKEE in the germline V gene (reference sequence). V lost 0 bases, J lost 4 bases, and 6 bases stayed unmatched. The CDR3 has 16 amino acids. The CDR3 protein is CASSLGQGHFGNTIYF. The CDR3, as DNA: TGTGCCAGCAGCTTGGGACAGGGGCATTTCGGAAACACCATATATTTT.

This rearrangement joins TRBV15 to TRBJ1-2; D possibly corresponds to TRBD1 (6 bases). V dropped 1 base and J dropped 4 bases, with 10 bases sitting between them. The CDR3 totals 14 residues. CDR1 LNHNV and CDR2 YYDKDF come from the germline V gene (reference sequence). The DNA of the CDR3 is TGTGCCACCAGCAGAGGGACAGTTGGCTATGGCTACACCTTC. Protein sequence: CATSRGTVGYGYTF.

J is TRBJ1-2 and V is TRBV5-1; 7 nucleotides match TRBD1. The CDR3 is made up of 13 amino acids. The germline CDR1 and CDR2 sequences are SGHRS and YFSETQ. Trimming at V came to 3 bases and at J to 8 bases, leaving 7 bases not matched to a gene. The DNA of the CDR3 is TGCGCCAGCAGCTCGGAAGGACAGGTCGGCTACACCTTC. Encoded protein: CASSSEGQVGYTF.

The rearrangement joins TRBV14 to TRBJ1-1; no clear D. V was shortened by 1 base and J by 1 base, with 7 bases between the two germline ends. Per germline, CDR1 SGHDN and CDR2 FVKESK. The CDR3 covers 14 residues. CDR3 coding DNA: TGTGCCAGCAGCCAAGTGGTAGGGAACACTGAAGCTTTCTTT. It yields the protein CASSQVVGNTEAFF.

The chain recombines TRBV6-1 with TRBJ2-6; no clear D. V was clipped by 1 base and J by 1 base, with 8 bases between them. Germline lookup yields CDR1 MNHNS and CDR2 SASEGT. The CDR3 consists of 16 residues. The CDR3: CASSEGYGSGANVLTF. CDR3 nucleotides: TGTGCCAGCAGTGAAGGGTATGGGTCTGGGGCCAACGTCCTGACTTTC.

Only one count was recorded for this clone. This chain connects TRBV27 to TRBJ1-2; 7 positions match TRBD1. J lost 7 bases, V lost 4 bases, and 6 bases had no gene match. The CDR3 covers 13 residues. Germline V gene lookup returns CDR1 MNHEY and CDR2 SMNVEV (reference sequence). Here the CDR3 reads CASSYNRGSGYTF. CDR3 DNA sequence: TGTGCCAGCAGTTACAACAGGGGTAGTGGCTACACCTTC.

As DNA, the CDR3 is TGTGCCAGCAGCCAAGGGGAACAGGTTAACTATGGCTACACCTTC. Amino acid sequence: CASSQGEQVNYGYTF. The rearrangement uses TRBV4-2 and TRBJ1-2, with D possibly being TRBD1 (5 bases). Looked up from germline, CDR1 is LGHNA and CDR2 is YNFKEQ. Trimming took 1 base from V and 1 from J, leaving 10 bases between them. CDR3 length equals 15 residues.